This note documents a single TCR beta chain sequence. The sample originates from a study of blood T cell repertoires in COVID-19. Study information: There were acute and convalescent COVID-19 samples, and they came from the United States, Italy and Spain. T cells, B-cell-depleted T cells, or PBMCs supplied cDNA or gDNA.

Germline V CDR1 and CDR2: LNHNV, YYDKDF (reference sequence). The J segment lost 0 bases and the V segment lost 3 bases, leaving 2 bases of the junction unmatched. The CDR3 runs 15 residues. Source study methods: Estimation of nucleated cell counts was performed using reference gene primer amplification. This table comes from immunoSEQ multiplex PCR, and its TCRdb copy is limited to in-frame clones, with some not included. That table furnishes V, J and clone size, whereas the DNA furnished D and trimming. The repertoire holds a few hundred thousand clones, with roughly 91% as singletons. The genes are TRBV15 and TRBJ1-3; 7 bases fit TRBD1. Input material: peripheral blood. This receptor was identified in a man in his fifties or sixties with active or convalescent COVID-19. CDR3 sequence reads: CATSRGQNSGNTIYF. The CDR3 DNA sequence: TGTGCCACCAGCAGGGGACAGAACTCTGGAAACACCATATATTTT.